A single sample gave rise to the 24 T cell receptor beta chains below, sequenced in a study of long-term antiretroviral therapy in people with HIV. Running of the v3.0 immunoSEQ assay took place at survey level. TCRdb keeps only in-frame clones here, not all; method: immunoSEQ multiplex PCR. The table lists around 15,000 clones, 90% to 95% of them singletons, with just over 1.4% in the top ten. The starting material was unsorted PBMCs, obtained approximately 11 years after starting antiretroviral therapy. Every receptor here comes from a man in his thirties or forties with HIV.

This clone has just one count. The V and J genes are TRBV7-9 and TRBJ2-1; D not certain. V was trimmed by 5 bases and J by 4 bases, leaving 6 bases between them. The CDR3 consists of 12 residues. Germline V CDR1 and CDR2: SEHNR, FQNEAQ (reference sequence). CDR3 loop: CASSRSYNEQFF. The CDR3 DNA reads as TGTGCCAGCAGCCGCAGTTACAATGAGCAGTTCTTC.

The gene calls are TRBV5-5 and TRBJ2-2; 8 bases match TRBD1. CDR1 is SGHKS, CDR2 YYEKEE, per germline (reference sequence). This CDR3 spans 14 amino acids. With V trimmed by 5 bases and J by 4 bases, 4 bases remained unmatched. The CDR3 spells CASRPGQGTGELFF. The CDR3 bases are TGTGCCAGCAGACCCGGACAGGGCACCGGGGAGCTGTTTTTT.

CDR3 sequence: CASSTQGVEQYF. The CDR3 coding sequence is TGCGCCAGCAGCACACAGGGGGTCGAGCAGTACTTC. The chain uses TRBV5-1 and TRBJ2-7; 8 bases map to TRBD1. This CDR3 is 12 amino acids long. Germline CDR1 and CDR2: SGHRS and YFSETQ. V lost 4 bases, J lost 6 bases, and 3 bases stayed unmatched.

This chain links TRBV2 with TRBJ2-2; no firm D call. CDR3 length equals 13 residues. The V and J ends lost 6 bases and 3 bases respectively, with 8 bases between them. Germline values: CDR1 SNHLY, CDR2 FYNNEI. CDR3 loop: CASSPGDTGELFF. CDR3 in DNA: TGTGCCAGCAGCCCAGGAGACACCGGGGAGCTGTTTTTT.

The rearrangement joins TRBV30 to TRBJ1-1, with D unresolved. The CDR3 has 12 residues. With 3 bases removed from V and 1 base from J, the gap between germline ends came to 6 bases. Germline loops: CDR1 GTSNPN, CDR2 SVGIG (reference sequence). CDR3 sequence: CAWSWQNTEAFF. In nucleotides, the CDR3 is TGTGCCTGGAGCTGGCAGAACACTGAAGCTTTCTTT.

This chain uses TRBV6-1 with TRBJ1-6, with 9 bases that match TRBD1. The CDR3 is 15 amino acids. The ends lost 7 bases at V and 9 bases at J; junction bases unmatched: 10. The germline V gene encodes CDR1 MNHNS and CDR2 SASEGT. The CDR3 region is CASNPRDRASSPLHF. CDR3 nucleotides: TGTGCCAGCAACCCCCGGGACAGGGCTAGTTCACCCCTCCACTTT.

The V call is TRBV6-1, the J call TRBJ1-3; D possibly corresponds to TRBD1 (5 bases). The CDR3 is made up of 16 amino acids. Trimming removed 2 bases at V and 4 bases at J, with 15 bases between. Germline V CDR1 and CDR2: MNHNS, SASEGT. The CDR3 loop is CASSEPQGVRGNTIYF. CDR3 nucleotide sequence: TGTGCCAGCAGTGAACCTCAGGGAGTGAGGGGAAACACCATATATTTT.

This chain uses TRBV9 with TRBJ1-1, with a possible D match to TRBD1 (5 bases). V lost 0 bases and J lost 2, with 8 bases in between. The V gene's germline CDR1 is SGDLS and CDR2 YYNGEE. CDR3 length: 14 amino acids. The CDR3: CASSVGGPNTEAFF. The DNA of the CDR3 is TGTGCCAGCAGCGTAGGGGGCCCTAACACTGAAGCTTTCTTT.

V usage is TRBV29-1 and J usage is TRBJ2-1; D is unresolved. The CDR3 has 11 residues. Trimming left V 8 bases short and J 8 bases short, with 13 bases between. Germline loops: CDR1 SQVTM, CDR2 ANQGSEA. As DNA, the CDR3 is TGCAGCTTCGGCCATGGAGATGAGCAGTTCTTC. Translated, it gives CSFGHGDEQFF.

The chain employs TRBV28 and TRBJ2-6, with no clear D. CDR3 length: 16 amino acids. Germline loops: CDR1 MDHEN, CDR2 SYDVKM. V was trimmed by 3 bases and J by 0 bases, leaving 9 bases between them. The CDR3 here is CASSFGSVSGANVLTF. DNA for the CDR3: TGTGCCAGCAGTTTTGGGTCGGTCTCTGGGGCCAACGTCCTGACTTTC.

The chain employs TRBV13 and TRBJ1-1, with TRBD1 matching 8 bases. CDR3 size: 14 residues. Germline CDR1 and CDR2: PRHDT and FYEKMQ (reference sequence). Trimming at V came to 5 bases and at J to 2 bases, leaving 4 bases not matched to a gene. CDR3 amino acids: CASSIGQGNTEAFF. For the CDR3, the DNA is TGTGCCAGCAGCATCGGACAGGGCAACACTGAAGCTTTCTTT.

This chain uses TRBV2 with TRBJ2-1; weak D call: TRBD2 (6 bases). The V gene's germline CDR1 is SNHLY and CDR2 FYNNEI. V dropped 8 bases and J dropped 2 bases, with 10 bases sitting between them. This CDR3 is 13 amino acids long. Here the CDR3 reads CASGRGTYNEQFF. CDR3 in DNA: TGTGCCAGCGGGCGGGGCACCTACAATGAGCAGTTCTTC.

The V call is TRBV4-1, the J call TRBJ2-2, with D perhaps TRBD1 (5 bases). CDR1 and CDR2 from the germline V gene are MGHRA and YSYEKL. This CDR3 spans 12 amino acids. V was cut by 5 bases and J by 4 bases, with 5 bases left in between. Here the CDR3 DNA reads TGCGCCAGCAGCAGGGGCACCGGGGAGCTGTTTTTT. It specifies CASSRGTGELFF.

The rearrangement joins TRBV4-1 to TRBJ2-3; 7 bases are shared with TRBD2. CDR3 length: 15 amino acids. Germline CDR1 reads MGHRA; CDR2 reads YSYEKL. V gave up 0 bases and J gave up 3 bases; unmatched junction bases: 3. CDR3 region: CASSQDGGGTDTQYF. Written as DNA, the CDR3 is TGCGCCAGCAGCCAAGACGGGGGAGGGACAGATACGCAGTATTTT.

This chain connects TRBV19 to TRBJ2-7, with 10 positions matching TRBD1. This CDR3 has 14 amino acids. With V trimmed by 5 bases and J by 3 bases, 4 bases remained unmatched. Germline V gene sequence: CDR1 LNHDA, CDR2 SQIVND (reference sequence). CDR3 coding DNA: TGTGCCAGTAGTCCAGGGACAGGGGACTACGAGCAGTACTTC. Protein product: CASSPGTGDYEQYF.

The rearrangement joins TRBV9 to TRBJ2-3; D remains ambiguous. This CDR3 is built from 11 residues. V gave up 0 bases and J gave up 11 bases, with 7 bases separating them. CDR1 and CDR2 from the germline V gene are SGDLS and YYNGEE. The chain's CDR3 is CASSVGVGQYF. The CDR3 DNA follows: TGTGCCAGCAGCGTAGGAGTGGGGCAGTATTTT.

V gene TRBV5-5 combines with J gene TRBJ1-2; no clear D. The CDR3 has 17 residues. Trimming stripped 2 bases from V and 5 bases from J, with 22 bases between. The germline gives CDR1 SGHKS, CDR2 YYEKEE (reference sequence). Written as DNA, the CDR3 is TGTGCCAGCAGCTTATCTCTGGACTCCACGTCCGGGTATGGCTACACCTTC. Protein sequence: CASSLSLDSTSGYGYTF. Supplemented by reference TRBV5-5 and TRBJ1-2, the full variable domain reads DAGVTQSPTHLIKTRGQQVTLRCSPISGHKSVSWYQQVLGQGPQFIFQYYEKEERGRGNFPDRFSARQFPNYSSELNVNALLLGDSALYLCASSLSLDSTSGYGYTFGSGTRLTVV.

CDR3 region: CSALTAGAGGV. As DNA, the CDR3 is TGCAGTGCCCTCACGGCGGGAGCGGGAGGAGTC. The chain is built from TRBV20-1 and TRBJ2-7; 9 nucleotides match TRBD2. The CDR3 loop spans 11 amino acids. The germline gives CDR1 DFQATT, CDR2 SNEGSKA (reference sequence).

The J gene is TRBJ1-5, the V gene TRBV5-6, with D tentatively TRBD1 (5 bases). The CDR3 spans 15 residues. Trimming stripped 3 bases from V and 4 bases from J, with 14 bases between. Germline V gene lookup returns CDR1 SGHDT and CDR2 YYEEEE. The CDR3 DNA follows: TGTGCCAGCAGCTCGTGGGGGGTATGGAATCAGCCCCAGCATTTT. Protein sequence: CASSSWGVWNQPQHF.

The chain is built from TRBV2 and TRBJ1-1; D call uncertain. The V gene lost 6 bases and the J gene lost 2 bases, with 10 bases spanning the gap. Germline lookup yields CDR1 SNHLY and CDR2 FYNNEI. The CDR3 covers 13 residues. CDR3 bases: TGTGCCAGCAGCCTGGACGGTAACACTGAAGCTTTCTTT. Translation gives CASSLDGNTEAFF.

The rearrangement uses TRBV27 and TRBJ2-3; TRBD2 matches 7 bases. V shed 6 bases, J shed 2 bases, and the junction held 5 bases outside the gene matches. CDR1 and CDR2 (germline): MNHEY, SMNVEV (reference sequence). This CDR3 is built from 14 residues. As DNA, the CDR3 is TGTGCCAGCAGAGTCCGGGACTACACAGATACGCAGTATTTT. It is translated as CASRVRDYTDTQYF.

V usage is TRBV2 and J usage is TRBJ2-7; TRBD1 might be the D (6 bases). There are 13 residues in the CDR3. Trimming cost V 6 bases and J 6 bases, with 15 bases left between them. Germline V CDR1 and CDR2: SNHLY, FYNNEI. The CDR3 loop reads CASRRDTHVEQYF. The CDR3 nucleotides read TGTGCCAGCAGGAGGGACACCCATGTCGAGCAGTACTTC.

The chain couples TRBV7-2 to TRBJ2-7; D is undetermined. The V gene's germline CDR1 is SGHTA and CDR2 FQGNSA. The CDR3 is 14 amino acids. V dropped 3 bases and J dropped 2 bases, with 11 bases sitting between them. The CDR3 nucleotides read TGTGCCAGCAGCTTTAGGCGAGAGACCTACGAGCAGTACTTC. As protein: CASSFRRETYEQYF.

The chain carries TRBV6-6 and TRBJ1-2, with D possibly being TRBD1 (5 bases). Germline-derived CDR1 and CDR2 are MNHNY and SVGAGI (reference sequence). V lost 6 bases and J 8 bases, leaving 10 bases between the germline ends. The CDR3 is 11 amino acids. The CDR3 DNA reads as TGTGCCAGCAGACTCGGGGACGGCTACACCTTC. Translated, it gives CASRLGDGYTF.